Included here is one T cell receptor (beta chain) sequence, with context. The CDR3 sequence is 12 residues long. The junction had 6 bases not matched to a gene; V was cut back by 7 bases and J by 7 bases. Germline CDR1 is LNHDA and CDR2 is SQIVND (reference sequence). Using immunoSEQ multiplex PCR, the repertoire was profiled, and TCRdb retains in-frame clones only, with some absent. The data show about 140,000 clones, 70% to 90% seen once. The donors were in the approximately 110-subject validation cohort; that cohort was separate from the roughly 700-subject first cohort. The data belong to a study of cytomegalovirus exposure and HLA in healthy donors.

The source is a woman aged 18 to 35 in good health and CMV-seropositive. The chain has TRBV19 and TRBJ1-1; 7 nucleotides line up with TRBD1. The sequencing input was PBMCs. CDR3 in amino acids: CASIDRVNEAFF. CDR3 bases: TGTGCCAGTATAGACAGGGTTAATGAAGCTTTCTTT.